Listed below are T cell receptor beta chains from one sample, sequenced in a study of blood T cell repertoires in COVID-19. Profiling relied on immunoSEQ multiplex PCR, and the TCRdb table lists in-frame clones only, not all of them. The profile shows about 130,000 clones, roughly 88% of them singletons. The sequencing input was peripheral blood. All receptors derive from a man between 65 and 79 years old with active COVID-19. Each CDR3 is given with its conserved first and last residue. A D gene is named only where the DNA matches it firmly. For some rows the clone size is stated as once, few or many, or as a class when expanded; others skip it.

j_gene	v_gene	d_gene	abundance	CDR3nt	CDR3aa
TRBJ2-7	TRBV24-1	-	-	TGTGCCACCAGTGACCCCGCCAGGTCCCACCACGAGCAGTACTTC	CATSDPARSHHEQYF
TRBJ2-1	TRBV7-9	-	-	TGTGCCAGCAGCCCGGCAGAGGGGGGACAGTACAATGAGCAGTTCTTC	CASSPAEGGQYNEQFF
TRBJ2-1	TRBV29-1	TRBD1	-	TGCAGCGTTGCCCTGACAGGGGTAAGGAATGAGCAGTTCTTC	CSVALTGVRNEQFF
TRBJ1-1	TRBV5-5	TRBD1	-	TGTGCCAGCAGCTTTTCCGGGACAGGGGGGACAGCTTTCTTT	CASSFSGTGGTAFF
TRBJ2-1	TRBV29-1	-	-	TGCAGCGTTGATTCAGCGGACTGGTACAATGAGCAGTTCTTC	CSVDSADWYNEQFF
TRBJ2-2	TRBV28	-	-	TGTGCCACAGGGGATTTTGGGACCGGGGAGCTGTTTTTT	CATGDFGTGELFF
TRBJ2-7	TRBV28	-	-	TGTGCCAGCAGTTTCGGGGATGTTTACGAGCAGTACTTC	CASSFGDVYEQYF
TRBJ1-1	TRBV11-2	-	-	TGTGCCAGCAGCTTAAGGAGGAACACTGAAGCTTTCTTT	CASSLRRNTEAFF
TRBJ1-4	TRBV29-1	TRBD1	-	TGCAGCGTCGACAGGGGGGATGAAAAACTGTTTTTT	CSVDRGDEKLFF
TRBJ1-5	TRBV2	TRBD1	once	TGTGCCAGCGATCACAGGGGGGACTTCAATCAGCCCCAGCATTTT	CASDHRGDFNQPQHF
TRBJ2-2	TRBV27	-	-	TGTGCCAGCAGTCCATCCACGAACACCGGGGAGCTGTTTTTT	CASSPSTNTGELFF
TRBJ1-3	TRBV28	-	-	TGTGCCAGCAGTGCGGGGACGGTCTCTGGAAACACCATATATTTT	CASSAGTVSGNTIYF
TRBJ1-1	TRBV5-1	-	-	TGCGCCAGCAGCTTGGAGTCTGGCAAAATGGCTGAAGCTTTCTTT	CASSLESGKMAEAFF
TRBJ2-5	TRBV27	-	-	TGTGCCAGCAGTTTAGGGCGGGAAGAGACCCAGTACTTC	CASSLGREETQYF
TRBJ1-5	TRBV30	-	-	TGTGCCTGGAGTGTAGGAGGGAGTCAGCCCCAGCATTTT	CAWSVGGSQPQHF
TRBJ2-1	TRBV4-3	TRBD2	-	TGCGCCAGCAGCCAAGGAGGCGGGGGCTCCTACAATGAGCAGTTCTTC	CASSQGGGGSYNEQFF
TRBJ2-2	TRBV5-1	TRBD2	-	TGCGCCAGCAGCTTAACTAGCGACGGGGAGCTGTTTTTT	CASSLTSDGELFF
TRBJ2-7	TRBV28	TRBD2	-	TGTGCCAGCAGTCCTAGCGGGAGATCGACCTACGAGCAGTACTTC	CASSPSGRSTYEQYF
TRBJ2-7	TRBV27	TRBD1	-	TGTGCCAGCAGTTATGGGACAGGGGGTTCCTACGAGCAGTACTTC	CASSYGTGGSYEQYF
TRBJ1-3	TRBV14	-	-	TGTGCCAGCAGCATTCGGACAGTTGAAGGAAACACCATATATTTT	CASSIRTVEGNTIYF
TRBJ2-6	TRBV28	-	-	TGTGCCGCAGCGACTGGGGCCAACGTCCTGACTTTC	CAAATGANVLTF
TRBJ2-7	TRBV19	TRBD2	once	TGTGCCAGTAGTATTTCTTTTACTAGCGGGAGGTACGAGCAGTACTTC	CASSISFTSGRYEQYF
TRBJ2-1	TRBV18	-	few	TGTGCCAGCTCACCACGGGACTCCGGCAATGAGCAGTTCTTC	CASSPRDSGNEQFF
TRBJ2-3	TRBV6-5	-	once	TGTGCCAGCAGGGATCGGGCAGATACGCAGTATTTT	CASRDRADTQYF
TRBJ2-2	TRBV6-5	TRBD2	few	TGTGCCAGCGGCAGACTAGCGGCGAACACCGGGGAGCTGTTTTTT	CASGRLAANTGELFF
TRBJ1-1	TRBV7-9	TRBD1	-	TGTGCCAGCAGCCTTGGGACAGCGGTCTCTCAAGCTTTCTTT	CASSLGTAVSQAFF
TRBJ1-1	TRBV20-1	-	-	TGCAGTGCTAGTCCGGCCAGGGTGGGAAGCACTGAAGCTTTCTTT	CSASPARVGSTEAFF
TRBJ2-7	TRBV28	-	-	TGTGCCAGCAGCCCCCGGTACGAGCAGTACTTC	CASSPRYEQYF
TRBJ2-1	TRBV7-6	TRBD2	-	TGTGCCAGCAGCTTAGAGGTTGGGGGGGATGTCTCCTACAATGAGCAGTTCTTC	CASSLEVGGDVSYNEQFF
TRBJ1-1	TRBV5-4	TRBD1	-	TGTGCCAGCAGACCCCGGGACAGTTTGAACACTGAAGCTTTCTTT	CASRPRDSLNTEAFF
TRBJ1-1	TRBV3-1/TRBV3-2	-	few	TGTGCCAGCAGCCAAGAGGGGGGGAACACTGAAGCTTTCTTT	CASSQEGGNTEAFF
TRBJ1-5	TRBV7-2	-	-	TGTGCCAGCAGCTTACGGCGGGCTAATCAGCCCCAGCATTTT	CASSLRRANQPQHF
TRBJ2-5	TRBV18	-	-	TGTGCCAGCTCACATAGTTGGGGCGACCTAATCCAAGAGACCCAGTACTTC	CASSHSWGDLIQETQYF
TRBJ1-2	TRBV5-1	-	-	TGCGCCAGCAGCTTGTCCGGAGTAACTAACTATGGCTACACCTTC	CASSLSGVTNYGYTF
TRBJ2-5	TRBV27	-	-	TGTGCCAGCAGCAAAGAGGGCGCAAGACAAGAGACCCAGTACTTC	CASSKEGARQETQYF
TRBJ1-2	TRBV7-2	TRBD1	-	TGTGCCAGCAGCTTCAGGACAGGAGAAGCGGGCTACACCTTC	CASSFRTGEAGYTF
TRBJ2-7	TRBV18	-	-	TGTGCCAGCTCACCCCGGCAGGGCAGGACGTACGAGCAGTACTTC	CASSPRQGRTYEQYF
TRBJ1-2	TRBV6-1	-	-	TGTGCCAGCAGTGAGGGAGGGGGCTATGGCTACACCTTC	CASSEGGGYGYTF
TRBJ1-2	TRBV19	TRBD1	-	TGTGCCAGTAGTCCTCGACAGGGCATGGGCTACACCTTC	CASSPRQGMGYTF
TRBJ2-7	TRBV29-1	TRBD2	-	TGCAGCGTGGCGACTAGCCCGTCCTACGAGCAGTACTTC	CSVATSPSYEQYF
TRBJ2-7	TRBV6-6	TRBD1	-	TGTGCCAGCAGTTTCAAAGACAGGGGCGCCTCCTACGAGCAGTACTTC	CASSFKDRGASYEQYF
TRBJ2-7	TRBV19	TRBD1	few	TGTGCCAGTAGTTCTGGACAGGGGTTCTCCTACGAGCAGTACTTC	CASSSGQGFSYEQYF
TRBJ1-5	TRBV6-1	TRBD1	-	TGTGCCAGCAGTGAACACGGACAGGGGGCCCAGCCCCAGCATTTT	CASSEHGQGAQPQHF
TRBJ2-3	TRBV5-6	-	-	TGTGCCAGCAGGCTCCGGGGGACAGATACGCAGTATTTT	CASRLRGTDTQYF
TRBJ2-7	TRBV9	TRBD2	-	TGTGCCAGCAGCGTAGGGGCTAGCGGGAGTAACGAGCAGTACTTC	CASSVGASGSNEQYF
TRBJ2-5	TRBV3-1/TRBV3-2	TRBD2	-	TGTGCCAGCAGCCAAGAAACTAGCGGGAGTCCCTGTAATGTTCCGTACTTC	CASSQETSGSPCNVPYF
TRBJ2-5	TRBV20-1	-	-	TGCAGTGCTAGTGACACTAGCCGGGAGACCCAGTACTTC	CSASDTSRETQYF